This T cell receptor beta chain was captured by sequencing in a study of blood T cells in healthy people across ages. General study findings and limits: Roughly linearly, TCR beta diversity per million T cells fell as age increased.

The ends lost 3 bases at V and 4 bases at J; junction bases unmatched: 5. Germline V gives CDR1 LGHNT, CDR2 FRNRAP. The CDR3 consists of 14 residues. This clonotype was counted a few times. Its target is not known. Next came a second PCR, run for about 7 to 12 cycles, which used a sample-barcoded 5' primer along with a J-beta primer mix. One entry per CDR3 protein, called by TCRdb with MiXCR from the 5' RACE reads. The sample records about 1.5 million distinct CDR3 sequences, roughly 43% being singletons. This receptor was obtained from a woman aged 18-29 years in good health. The chain links TRBV12-5 to TRBJ2-7, with TRBD1 matching over 8 bases. The sequenced sample was blood. The CDR3 sequence is CASGFPDRVYEQYF. Here the CDR3 DNA reads TGTGCTAGTGGTTTCCCGGACAGGGTTTACGAGCAGTACTTC.